A selection of T cell receptor beta chains follows, all from one sample in a study of Graves' ophthalmopathy and Graves' hyperthyroidism. TCRdb reprocessed the multiplex PCR reads with MiXCR, giving one entry per CDR3 protein. The table lists about 740,000 distinct CDR3 sequences, approximately 40% of them singletons. The sequenced sample consisted of peripheral blood. Receptors originate from an adult man with Graves' ophthalmopathy. Each CDR3 is given with its conserved first and last residue. Each record gives: clone size, J gene, D gene, V gene, CDR3 protein, CDR3 DNA. D genes are given only for firm matches. Size is stated for part of the rows, as once, few or many counts, or as a class when the clone is expanded.

.	TRBJ2-3	.	TRBV5-1	CASSPDSVKVTDTQYF	TGCGCCAGCAGTCCCGATAGTGTTAAGGTTACAGATACGCAGTATTTT
.	TRBJ2-5	TRBD2	TRBV2	CASGRERPQETQYF	TGTGCCAGCGGGCGGGAGCGGCCTCAAGAGACCCAGTACTTC
few	TRBJ1-1	TRBD1	TRBV10-3	CASSIGTGSTEAFF	TGTGCCAGCAGTATCGGGACAGGGTCGACTGAAGCTTTCTTT
.	TRBJ2-5	TRBD1	TRBV6-5	CASSKPPLPAGGVTQYF	TGTGCCAGCAGCAAACCTCCCCTACCGGCAGGGGGCGTGACCCAGTACTTC
.	TRBJ2-7	TRBD2	TRBV28	CASSLLSGLVYF	TGTGCCAGCAGTTTGTTGTCGGGACTAGTATACTTC
few	TRBJ2-7	TRBD1	TRBV20-1	CSARRQGPGHEQYF	TGCAGTGCTAGACGACAGGGGCCGGGCCACGAGCAGTACTTC
many	TRBJ1-2	.	TRBV7-2	CASSPRGEGYTF	TGTGCCAGCAGCCCCCGGGGCGAAGGCTACACCTTC
many	TRBJ2-7	.	TRBV15	CATSRDDIGSSYEQYF	TGTGCCACCAGCAGAGATGACATCGGGAGCTCCTACGAGCAGTACTTC
.	TRBJ1-2	.	TRBV25-1	CASRAQATNYGYTF	TGTGCCAGCAGGGCACAGGCTACTAACTATGGCTACACCTTC
many	TRBJ1-6	.	TRBV7-2	CASSFRQANSPLHF	TGTGCCAGCAGCTTCCGACAGGCGAATTCACCCCTCCACTTT
.	TRBJ1-4	.	TRBV6-5	CASSYSGTTYEKLFF	TGTGCCAGCAGTTACTCTGGGACAACGTATGAAAAACTGTTTTTT
few	TRBJ2-5	TRBD2	TRBV15	CASSPSGRYQETQYF	TGTGCCAGCAGCCCTAGCGGGAGATACCAAGAGACCCAGTACTTC
.	TRBJ1-4	.	TRBV7-9	CASSFPTGGEKLFF	TGTGCCAGCAGCTTTCCAACCGGCGGGGAAAAACTGTTTTTT
many	TRBJ1-1	.	TRBV29-1	CSVEDSGEAFF	TGCAGCGTTGAAGATTCCGGTGAAGCTTTCTTT
many	TRBJ1-1	.	TRBV2	CASRDQRPGGTEAFF	TGTGCCAGCAGAGACCAACGGCCGGGAGGCACTGAAGCTTTCTTT
.	TRBJ2-7	TRBD1	TRBV11-2	CASSYSGQGAYSYEQYF	TGTGCCAGCAGTTACTCCGGACAGGGGGCTTACTCCTACGAGCAGTACTTC
.	TRBJ2-3	.	TRBV24-1	CATSDLTAPSTDTQYF	TGTGCCACCAGTGATTTAACAGCACCAAGCACAGATACGCAGTATTTT
many	TRBJ1-6	.	TRBV9	CASSGHNNSPLHF	TGTGCCAGCAGCGGACATAATAATTCACCCCTCCACTTT
.	TRBJ2-7	TRBD2	TRBV19	CASSLGSSGTREQCF	TGTGCCAGTAGCCTCGGGTCTAGCGGGACACGCGAGCAGTGCTTC
many	TRBJ1-1	.	TRBV2	CASRSGAFF	TGTGCCAGCAGAAGCGGAGCTTTCTTT
.	TRBJ2-7	.	TRBV7-9	CASSLGAPPREQYF	TGTGCCAGCAGCTTGGGCGCCCCCCCGAGGGAGCAGTACTTC
once	TRBJ2-7	TRBD2	TRBV9	CASSVDGRDQSEQYF	TGTGCCAGCAGCGTAGATGGGAGGGACCAATCCGAGCAGTACTTC
.	TRBJ2-2	TRBD1	TRBV25-1	CASIATQGTLAGELVF	TGTGCCAGCATTGCGACACAGGGGACCCTCGCCGGGGAGCTGGTTTTT
many	TRBJ2-7	.	TRBV29-1	CSVEVIGVGEQYF	TGCAGCGTTGAAGTAATCGGGGTGGGGGAGCAGTACTTC
.	TRBJ1-2	.	TRBV19	CASSSENLSWGPRTGYGYTF	TGTGCCAGTAGTTCCGAGAACCTGTCGTGGGGGCCACGGACCGGCTATGGCTACACCTTC
many	TRBJ2-5	TRBD2	TRBV4-3	CASSPNLAGSETQYF	TGCGCCAGCAGCCCGAATCTAGCGGGCTCAGAGACCCAGTACTTC
many	TRBJ2-2	.	TRBV10-3	CATSGTSDTGELFF	TGTGCCACCTCCGGGACATCGGACACCGGGGAGCTGTTTTTT
.	TRBJ1-5	.	TRBV10-3	CAISYSPNQPQHF	TGTGCCATCAGTTACTCGCCCAATCAGCCCCAGCATTTT
.	TRBJ2-3	TRBD2	TRBV25-1	CASSHVQIAGGRDTQYF	TGTGCCAGCAGCCATGTCCAAATAGCGGGGGGTCGAGATACGCAGTATTTT
many	TRBJ2-7	.	TRBV7-9	CASSLSTGNEQYF	TGTGCCAGCAGCTTAAGCACAGGGAACGAGCAGTACTTC
many	TRBJ1-5	.	TRBV2	CASRPEGSGNQPQHF	TGTGCCAGCAGACCGGAAGGGTCGGGCAATCAGCCCCAGCATTTT
.	TRBJ2-5	.	TRBV11-2	CASSYGRGGQETQYF	TGTGCCAGCAGCTATGGGCGTGGGGGGCAAGAGACCCAGTACTTC
.	TRBJ2-5	.	TRBV25-1	CASRGPGETQYF	TGTGCCAGCAGGGGACCTGGGGAGACCCAGTACTTC